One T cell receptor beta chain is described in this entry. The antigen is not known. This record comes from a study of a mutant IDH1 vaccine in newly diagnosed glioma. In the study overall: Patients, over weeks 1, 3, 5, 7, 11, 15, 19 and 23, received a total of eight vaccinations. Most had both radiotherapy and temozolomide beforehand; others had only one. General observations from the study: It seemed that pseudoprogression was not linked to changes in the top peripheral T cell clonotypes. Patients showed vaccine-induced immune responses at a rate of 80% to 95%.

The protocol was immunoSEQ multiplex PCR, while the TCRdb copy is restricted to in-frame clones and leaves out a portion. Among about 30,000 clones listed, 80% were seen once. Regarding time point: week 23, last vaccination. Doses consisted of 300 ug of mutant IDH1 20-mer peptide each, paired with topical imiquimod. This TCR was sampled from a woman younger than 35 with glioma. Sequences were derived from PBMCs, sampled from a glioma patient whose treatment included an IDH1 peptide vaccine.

CDR3 residues: CASSADRYSYEQYF. CDR3 nucleotides: TGTGCCAGCAGCGCCGACAGGTATTCCTACGAGCAGTACTTC. The chain uses TRBV5-6 and TRBJ2-7; D might be TRBD1 (6 bases). Germline CDR1 SGHDT, CDR2 YYEEEE. V was clipped by 4 bases and J by 1 base, with 12 bases between them. The CDR3 sequence is 14 residues long. Together with reference TRBV5-6 and TRBJ2-7, the CDR3 gives the full variable domain: DAGVTQSPTHLIKTRGQQVTLRCSPKSGHDTVSWYQQALGQGPQFIFQYYEEEERQRGNFPDRFSGHQFPNYSSELNVNALLLGDSALYLCASSADRYSYEQYFGPGTRLTVT.